Below, one T cell receptor (beta chain) is given with its context. Antigen specificity is unknown. The entry originates in a study of beta chain features in type 1 diabetes. Study observations and caveats: TCRB repertoires of naive, central memory and Treg cells appeared more similar among patients than among healthy donors.

Expressed TCRB transcripts were sequenced after all isolated RNA was converted to cDNA. Data came from immunoSEQ multiplex PCR; TCRdb stores just in-frame clones and leaves some out. Among around 350,000 clones listed, over 9.5% were seen once. V lost 3 bases and J lost 4; bases outside the gene matches: 7. In germline, CDR1 is SGDLS, CDR2 YYNGEE. The CDR3 extends over 15 amino acids. The sample was naive CD4+ T cells from blood. This TCR came from a man younger than 35 in good health. The rearrangement joins TRBV9 to TRBJ2-1, with 7 bases identical to TRBD1. CDR3: CASSAIGTAYNEQFF. In DNA, the CDR3 is TGTGCCAGCAGCGCCATAGGGACAGCGTACAATGAGCAGTTCTTC.